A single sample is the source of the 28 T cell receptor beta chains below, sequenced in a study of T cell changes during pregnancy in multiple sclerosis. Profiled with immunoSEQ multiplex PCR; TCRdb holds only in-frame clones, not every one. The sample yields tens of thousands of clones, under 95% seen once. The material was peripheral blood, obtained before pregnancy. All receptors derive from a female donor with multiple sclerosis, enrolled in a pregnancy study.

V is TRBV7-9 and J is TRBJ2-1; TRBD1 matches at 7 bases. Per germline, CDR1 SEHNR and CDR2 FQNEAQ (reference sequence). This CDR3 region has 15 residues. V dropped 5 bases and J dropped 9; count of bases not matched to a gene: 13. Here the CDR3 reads CASSPRDSGSGEQFF. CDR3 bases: TGTGCCAGCAGCCCCAGGGACAGTGGATCGGGTGAGCAGTTCTTC.

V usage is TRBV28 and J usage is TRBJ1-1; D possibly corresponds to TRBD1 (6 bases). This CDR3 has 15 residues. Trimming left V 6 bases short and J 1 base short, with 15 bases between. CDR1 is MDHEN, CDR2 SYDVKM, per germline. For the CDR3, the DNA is TGTGCCAGCAGGATCCCAGGGGCTTCGAACACTGAAGCTTTCTTT. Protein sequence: CASRIPGASNTEAFF.

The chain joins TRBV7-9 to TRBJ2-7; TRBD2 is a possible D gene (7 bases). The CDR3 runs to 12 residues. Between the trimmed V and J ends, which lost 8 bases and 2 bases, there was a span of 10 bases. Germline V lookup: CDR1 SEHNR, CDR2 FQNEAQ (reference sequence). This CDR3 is CASGEGAYEQYF. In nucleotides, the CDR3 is TGTGCCAGCGGGGAGGGGGCCTACGAGCAGTACTTC. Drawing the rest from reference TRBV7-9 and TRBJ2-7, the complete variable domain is DTGVSQNPRHKITKRGQNVTFRCDPISEHNRLYWYRQTLGQGPEFLTYFQNEAQLEKSRLLSDRFSAERPKGSFSTLEIQRTEQGDSAMYLCASGEGAYEQYFGPGTRLTVT.

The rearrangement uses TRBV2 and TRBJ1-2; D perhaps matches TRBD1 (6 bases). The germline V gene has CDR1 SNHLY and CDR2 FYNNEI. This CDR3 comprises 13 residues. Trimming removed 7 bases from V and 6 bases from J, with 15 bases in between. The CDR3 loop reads CASKIRGGHGYTF. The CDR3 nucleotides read TGTGCCAGCAAAATAAGGGGGGGTCATGGCTACACCTTC.

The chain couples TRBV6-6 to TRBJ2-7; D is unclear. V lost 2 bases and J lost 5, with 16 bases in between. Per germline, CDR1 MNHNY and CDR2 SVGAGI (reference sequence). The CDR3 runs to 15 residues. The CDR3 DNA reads TGTGCCAGCAGTTACCCCGGTGAGACGCGGCACGAGCAGTACTTC. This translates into CASSYPGETRHEQYF.

The CDR3 loop reads CASSGTGFGNTIYF. The CDR3 nucleotides read TGTGCCAGCAGCGGGACAGGGTTCGGAAACACCATATATTTT. This sequence joins TRBV2 and TRBJ1-3, with 9 bases lining up with TRBD1. This CDR3 contains 14 residues. Germline CDR1 reads SNHLY; CDR2 reads FYNNEI. The junction had 4 bases not matched to a gene; V was cut back by 6 bases and J by 4 bases.

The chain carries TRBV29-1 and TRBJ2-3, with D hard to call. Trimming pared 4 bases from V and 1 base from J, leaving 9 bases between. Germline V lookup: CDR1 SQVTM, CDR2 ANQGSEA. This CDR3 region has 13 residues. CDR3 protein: CSVVVAGTDTQYF. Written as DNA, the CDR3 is TGCAGCGTTGTTGTGGCGGGCACAGATACGCAGTATTTT.

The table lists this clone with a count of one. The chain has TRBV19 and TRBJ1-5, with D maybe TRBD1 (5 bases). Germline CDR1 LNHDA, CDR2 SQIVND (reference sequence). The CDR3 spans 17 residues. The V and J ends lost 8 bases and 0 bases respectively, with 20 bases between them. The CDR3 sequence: CASLVHAGGDSNQPQHF. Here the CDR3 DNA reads TGTGCCAGTTTAGTACATGCGGGGGGGGATAGCAATCAGCCCCAGCATTTT.

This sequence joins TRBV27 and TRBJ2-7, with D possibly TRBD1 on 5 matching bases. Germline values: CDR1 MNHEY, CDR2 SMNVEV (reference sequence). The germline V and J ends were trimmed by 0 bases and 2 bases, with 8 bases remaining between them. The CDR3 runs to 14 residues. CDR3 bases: TGTGCCAGCAGTTTATCCCCACAGGCCTACGAGCAGTACTTC. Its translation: CASSLSPQAYEQYF.

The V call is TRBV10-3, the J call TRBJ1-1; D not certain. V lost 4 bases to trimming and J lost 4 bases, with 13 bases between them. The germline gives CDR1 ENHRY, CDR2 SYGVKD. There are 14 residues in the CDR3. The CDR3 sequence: CAISGEAQGTEAFF. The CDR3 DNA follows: TGTGCCATCAGTGGGGAGGCACAAGGCACTGAAGCTTTCTTT.

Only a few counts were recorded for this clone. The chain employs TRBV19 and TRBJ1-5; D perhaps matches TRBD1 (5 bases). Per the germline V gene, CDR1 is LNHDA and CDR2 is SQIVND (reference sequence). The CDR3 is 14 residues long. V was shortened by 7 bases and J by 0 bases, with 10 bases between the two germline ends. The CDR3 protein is CASNAGVSNQPQHF. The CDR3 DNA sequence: TGTGCCAGTAACGCGGGGGTTAGCAATCAGCCCCAGCATTTT.

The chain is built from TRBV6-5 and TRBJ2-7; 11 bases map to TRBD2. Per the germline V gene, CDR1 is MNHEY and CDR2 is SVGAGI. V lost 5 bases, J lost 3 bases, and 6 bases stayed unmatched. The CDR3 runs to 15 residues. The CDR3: CASSQGTSGYYEQYF. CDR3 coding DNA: TGTGCCAGCAGTCAAGGGACTAGCGGTTACTACGAGCAGTACTTC.

The CDR3 DNA follows: TGCGCCAGCAGCAGGGATGGCCCTGAAGCTTTCTTT. It codes for CASSRDGPEAFF. The chain links TRBV10-2 to TRBJ1-1, with D tentatively TRBD1 (5 bases). V shed 6 bases and J shed 6 bases, with 11 bases lying between them. Germline V gene sequence: CDR1 WSHSY, CDR2 SAAADI. The CDR3 is 12 amino acids.

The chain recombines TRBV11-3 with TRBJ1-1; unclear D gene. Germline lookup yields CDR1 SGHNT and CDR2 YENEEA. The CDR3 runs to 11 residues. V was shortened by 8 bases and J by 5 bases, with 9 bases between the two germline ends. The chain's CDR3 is CASGGPTEAFF. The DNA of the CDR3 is TGTGCCAGCGGAGGGCCAACTGAAGCTTTCTTT.

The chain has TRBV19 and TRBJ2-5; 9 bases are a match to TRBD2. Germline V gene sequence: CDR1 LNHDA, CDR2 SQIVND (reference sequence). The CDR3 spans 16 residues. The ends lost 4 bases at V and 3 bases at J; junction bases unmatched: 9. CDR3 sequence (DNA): TGTGCCAGTAGTAGGATCCCTAGCGGGGTCGAAGAGACCCAGTACTTC. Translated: CASSRIPSGVEETQYF.

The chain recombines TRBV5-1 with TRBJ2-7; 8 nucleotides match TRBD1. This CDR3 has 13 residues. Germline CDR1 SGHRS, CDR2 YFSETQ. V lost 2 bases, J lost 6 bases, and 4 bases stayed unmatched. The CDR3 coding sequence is TGCGCCAGCAGCTTAGGGACAGGTTCCGAGCAGTACTTC. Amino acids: CASSLGTGSEQYF.

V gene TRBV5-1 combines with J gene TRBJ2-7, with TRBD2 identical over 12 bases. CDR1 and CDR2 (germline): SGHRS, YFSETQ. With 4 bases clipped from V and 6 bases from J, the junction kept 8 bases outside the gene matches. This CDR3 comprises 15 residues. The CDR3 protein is CASSLLAGGQGEQYF. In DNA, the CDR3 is TGCGCCAGCAGCCTACTAGCGGGGGGCCAGGGCGAGCAGTACTTC.

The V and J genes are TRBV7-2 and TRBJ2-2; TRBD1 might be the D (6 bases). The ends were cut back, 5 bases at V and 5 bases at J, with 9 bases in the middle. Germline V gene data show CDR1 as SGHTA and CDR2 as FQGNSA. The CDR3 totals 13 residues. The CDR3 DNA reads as TGTGCCAGCAGCCTCACAGGGACCGGGGAGCTGTTTTTT. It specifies CASSLTGTGELFF.

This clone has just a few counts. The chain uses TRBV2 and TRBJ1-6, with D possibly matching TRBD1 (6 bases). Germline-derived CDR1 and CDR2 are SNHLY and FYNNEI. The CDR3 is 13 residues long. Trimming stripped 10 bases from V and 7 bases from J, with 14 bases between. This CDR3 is CATTGSVNSPLHF. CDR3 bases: TGTGCCACCACAGGGTCAGTAAATTCACCCCTCCACTTT.

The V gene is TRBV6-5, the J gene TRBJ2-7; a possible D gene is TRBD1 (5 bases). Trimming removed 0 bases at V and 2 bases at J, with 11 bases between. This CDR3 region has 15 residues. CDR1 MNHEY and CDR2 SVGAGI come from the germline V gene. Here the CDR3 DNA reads TGTGCCAGCAGTTACTCGACTGCGACAGCCTACGAGCAGTACTTC. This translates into CASSYSTATAYEQYF.

CDR3 nucleotides: TGTGCCAGCAGCCAAGAATACAGAGCTACCTACAATGAGCAGTTCTTC. Its protein is CASSQEYRATYNEQFF. V and J are TRBV4-2 and TRBJ2-1; unclear D gene. The CDR3 contains 16 residues. Between the trimmed V and J ends, which lost 0 bases and 2 bases, there was a span of 11 bases. Per germline, CDR1 LGHNA and CDR2 YNFKEQ.

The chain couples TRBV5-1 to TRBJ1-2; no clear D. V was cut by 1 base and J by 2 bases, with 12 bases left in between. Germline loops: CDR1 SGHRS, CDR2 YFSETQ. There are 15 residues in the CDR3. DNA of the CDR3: TGCGCCAGCAGCTTGTTGGGAGCCCTCAACTATGGCTACACCTTC. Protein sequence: CASSLLGALNYGYTF.

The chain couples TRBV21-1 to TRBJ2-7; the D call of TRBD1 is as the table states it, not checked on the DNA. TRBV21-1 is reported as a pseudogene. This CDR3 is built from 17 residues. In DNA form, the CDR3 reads TGTGCCAGCAGCAAAGGGACCCCATTGACAGCCCTCTACGAGCAGTACTTC. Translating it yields CASSKGTPLTALYEQYF.

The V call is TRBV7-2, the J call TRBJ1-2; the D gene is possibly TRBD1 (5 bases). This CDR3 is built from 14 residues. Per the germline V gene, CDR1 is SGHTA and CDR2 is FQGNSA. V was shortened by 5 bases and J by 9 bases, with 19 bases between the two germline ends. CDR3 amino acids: CASSLWGTRGRYTF. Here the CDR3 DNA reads TGTGCCAGCAGCCTGTGGGGGACGCGGGGTCGCTACACCTTC.

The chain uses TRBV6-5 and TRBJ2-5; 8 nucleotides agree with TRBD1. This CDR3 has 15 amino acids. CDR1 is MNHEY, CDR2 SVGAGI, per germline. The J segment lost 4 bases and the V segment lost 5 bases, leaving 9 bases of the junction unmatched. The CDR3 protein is CASSLQGAKGETQYF. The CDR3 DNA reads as TGTGCCAGCAGTCTTCAGGGGGCGAAGGGAGAGACCCAGTACTTC.

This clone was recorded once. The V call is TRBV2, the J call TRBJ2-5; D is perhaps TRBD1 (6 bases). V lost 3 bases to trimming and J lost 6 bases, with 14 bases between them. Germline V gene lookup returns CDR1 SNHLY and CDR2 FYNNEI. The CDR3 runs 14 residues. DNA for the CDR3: TGTGCCAGCAGTGAGGAAGCAGGGGTACAGACCCAGTACTTC. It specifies CASSEEAGVQTQYF.

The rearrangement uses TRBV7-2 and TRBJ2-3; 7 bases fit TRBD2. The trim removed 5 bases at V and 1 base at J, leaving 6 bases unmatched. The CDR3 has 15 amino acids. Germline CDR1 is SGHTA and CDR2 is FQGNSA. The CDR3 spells CASSLWSGGTDTQYF. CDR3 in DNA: TGTGCCAGCAGCCTCTGGAGCGGGGGCACAGATACGCAGTATTTT.

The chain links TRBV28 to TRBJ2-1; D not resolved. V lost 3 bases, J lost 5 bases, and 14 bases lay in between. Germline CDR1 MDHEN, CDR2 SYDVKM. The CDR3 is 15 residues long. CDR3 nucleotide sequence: TGTGCCAGCAGTTTGGGCCTGGGTGATGACAATGAGCAGTTCTTC. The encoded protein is CASSLGLGDDNEQFF.